This T cell receptor (beta chain) comes out of a study of blood T cell repertoires in COVID-19. Background on the study: Sites across the United States, Italy and Spain contributed samples from acute and convalescent COVID-19. The cDNA or gDNA used as material had been derived from T cells, B-cell-depleted T cells, or PBMCs.

Source study methods: Researchers report that nucleated cell counts were estimated from reference gene primer amplification. Sequencing was performed with immunoSEQ multiplex PCR; in TCRdb, only in-frame clones are kept and a portion is missing. That table furnishes V, J and clone size, whereas the DNA furnished D and trimming. The sample gives over 100,000 clones, roughly 81% of which show up once; about 1.3% is in the top ten. The V end lost 5 bases, the J end lost 0 bases, and 12 bases lay between the germline ends. CDR1 and CDR2 (germline): MNHEY, SVGAGI. The CDR3 covers 15 residues. The TCR sequence derives from a man aged 35-49 years with acute or convalescent COVID-19. The rearrangement joins TRBV6-5 to TRBJ2-3; D might be TRBD1 (6 bases). Sequenced sample: peripheral blood. The CDR3 nucleotides read TGTGCCAGCAGTCTTCAGGGGCAGAGCACAGATACGCAGTATTTT. Amino acids: CASSLQGQSTDTQYF.